This is a list of T cell receptor beta chains from one sample in a study of T cell responses to AZD1222 COVID-19 vaccine. Produced via immunoSEQ multiplex PCR; TCRdb's table is partial and in-frame only. The sample gives 86,000 or so clones, roughly 87% of which show up once; about 2.2% is in the top ten. The starting material was peripheral blood, obtained on day 0 of AZD1222 vaccination. The receptor source for this set is an adult in good health. Each CDR3 is given with its conserved first and last residue. A D gene is named only where the DNA matches it firmly. Clone sizes are given selectively: once, few, many, or a class where the clone is expanded.

CDR3: CASSEAGGNQPQHF; DNA: TGTGCCAGCAGTGAAGCGGGGGGCAATCAGCCCCAGCATTTT; V: TRBV6-1; J: TRBJ1-5; D: .; size: .
CDR3: CASSLVTGGSGNTIYF; DNA: TGTGCCAGCAGCTTGGTGACAGGGGGCTCTGGAAACACCATATATTTT; V: TRBV7-9; J: TRBJ1-3; D: TRBD1; size: .
CDR3: CASQDRVGGYTF; DNA: TGTGCCAGCCAGGACAGGGTTGGTGGCTACACCTTC; V: TRBV2; J: TRBJ1-2; D: TRBD1; size: once
CDR3: CASWITSETQYF; DNA: TGTGCCAGCTGGATAACTTCAGAGACCCAGTACTTC; V: TRBV18; J: TRBJ2-5; D: .; size: .
CDR3: CASSLRFTSQDTQYF; DNA: TGTGCCAGCAGCTTGCGTTTTACCAGTCAAGATACGCAGTATTTT; V: TRBV5-6; J: TRBJ2-3; D: .; size: .
CDR3: CASKPASTDTQYF; DNA: TGTGCCAGTAAGCCTGCTAGCACAGATACGCAGTATTTT; V: TRBV19; J: TRBJ2-3; D: .; size: .
CDR3: CAWSVAGLEGYTF; DNA: TGTGCCTGGAGTGTGGCGGGGCTGGAAGGCTACACCTTC; V: TRBV30; J: TRBJ1-2; D: .; size: .
CDR3: CASSYPTGPGATGELFF; DNA: TGTGCCAGCAGTTACCCGACAGGACCTGGGGCCACCGGGGAGCTGTTTTTT; V: TRBV6-2/TRBV6-3; J: TRBJ2-2; D: .; size: .
CDR3: CASTRTGSYEQYF; DNA: TGTGCCAGCACCCGGACAGGGTCGTACGAGCAGTACTTC; V: TRBV6-5; J: TRBJ2-7; D: TRBD1; size: .
CDR3: CASSQDSRAANNSPLHF; DNA: TGTGCCAGCAGCCAAGATAGCAGAGCCGCAAATAATTCACCCCTCCACTTT; V: TRBV3-1/TRBV3-2; J: TRBJ1-6; D: .; size: .
CDR3: CASSLGGTLSTGNTIYF; DNA: TGTGCCAGCAGCCTAGGGGGGACACTCAGTACTGGAAACACCATATATTTT; V: TRBV3-1/TRBV3-2; J: TRBJ1-3; D: .; size: .
CDR3: CASVSLGTGSNQPQHF; DNA: TGTGCCAGCGTCTCTCTGGGGACAGGGAGCAATCAGCCCCAGCATTTT; V: TRBV19; J: TRBJ1-5; D: TRBD1; size: .
CDR3: CASSISSGTASSGANVLTF; DNA: TGTGCCAGTAGTATAAGCTCTGGGACAGCGAGCTCTGGGGCCAACGTCCTGACTTTC; V: TRBV19; J: TRBJ2-6; D: TRBD1; size: .
CDR3: CASSYGQETQYF; DNA: TGTGCCAGCAGTTACGGCCAAGAGACCCAGTACTTC; V: TRBV6-2/TRBV6-3; J: TRBJ2-5; D: .; size: .
CDR3: CASSLEGPIRRRFF; DNA: TGTGCCAGCAGCTTAGAGGGTCCTATCAGGCGCAGATTCTTC; V: TRBV11-2; J: TRBJ2-1; D: .; size: .
CDR3: CASSLSGGYTF; DNA: TGTGCCAGCAGCTTGAGCGGGGGCTACACCTTC; V: TRBV5-6; J: TRBJ1-2; D: .; size: .
CDR3: CASSLAGGTNTGELFF; DNA: TGTGCCAGCAGCTTAGCCGGCGGGACCAACACCGGGGAGCTGTTTTTT; V: TRBV7-6; J: TRBJ2-2; D: .; size: .
CDR3: CASSLGGSRTGSYEQYF; DNA: TGTGCCAGCAGCTTAGGGGGATCTAGGACAGGGTCCTACGAGCAGTACTTC; V: TRBV7-2; J: TRBJ2-7; D: TRBD1; size: .
CDR3: CASRGTGQGGYTF; DNA: TGTGCCAGCAGGGGGACGGGACAGGGGGGCTACACCTTC; V: TRBV27; J: TRBJ1-2; D: TRBD1; size: .
CDR3: CASSESLRTDQPQHF; DNA: TGTGCCAGCAGTGAATCTCTTAGGACGGATCAGCCCCAGCATTTT; V: TRBV6-1; J: TRBJ1-5; D: .; size: few
CDR3: CASSLSLAEGTDTQYF; DNA: TGCGCCAGCAGCTTGAGTCTAGCGGAAGGCACAGATACGCAGTATTTT; V: TRBV5-1; J: TRBJ2-3; D: TRBD2; size: .
CDR3: CSVEDPASHQFNEQFF; DNA: TGCAGCGTTGAAGATCCGGCCTCGCATCAATTCAATGAGCAGTTCTTC; V: TRBV29-1; J: TRBJ2-1; D: .; size: .
CDR3: CASSQAQGGTEAFF; DNA: TGTGCCAGCAGCCAAGCACAGGGGGGCACTGAAGCTTTCTTT; V: TRBV14; J: TRBJ1-1; D: TRBD1; size: .
CDR3: CASSSGPRTTAHQHF; DNA: TGTGCCAGCAGCTCGGGGCCTAGGACGACAGCGCACCAGCATTTT; V: TRBV5-8; J: TRBJ1-5; D: .; size: .
CDR3: CASSLLRDSNYGYTF; DNA: TGTGCCAGCAGCTTACTCCGCGATTCTAACTATGGCTACACCTTC; V: TRBV5-4; J: TRBJ1-2; D: .; size: .
CDR3: CASTADPSGIVMDF; DNA: TGTGCCAGCACCGCTGACCCTAGCGGGATCGTAATGGATTTT; V: TRBV6-6; J: TRBJ2-3; D: TRBD2; size: .
CDR3: CASSGGTRHSYEQYF; DNA: TGTGCCAGCAGTGGAGGGACTAGGCACTCCTACGAGCAGTACTTC; V: TRBV27; J: TRBJ2-7; D: TRBD2; size: once
CDR3: CASSYSGTGSYEQYF; DNA: TGTGCCAGCAGTTACTCTGGGACAGGGAGCTACGAGCAGTACTTC; V: TRBV6-2/TRBV6-3; J: TRBJ2-7; D: TRBD1; size: .
CDR3: CASSQGGRNNEQFF; DNA: TGTGCCAGCAGCCAAGGGGGTAGAAACAATGAGCAGTTCTTC; V: TRBV4-2; J: TRBJ2-1; D: .; size: .
CDR3: CASRWDRGLDQPQHF; DNA: TGTGCCAGCAGATGGGACAGGGGGCTTGATCAGCCCCAGCATTTT; V: TRBV2; J: TRBJ1-5; D: TRBD1; size: once
CDR3: CASSRMGDLGLNYEQYF; DNA: TGTGCCAGCAGCCGGATGGGGGATTTAGGACTAAATTACGAGCAGTACTTC; V: TRBV5-4; J: TRBJ2-7; D: .; size: .
CDR3: CASSYSWGGGYTF; DNA: TGTGCCAGCAGTTACTCGTGGGGGGGTGGCTACACCTTC; V: TRBV6-5; J: TRBJ1-2; D: .; size: .
CDR3: CASSYNRGFQPQHF; DNA: TGTGCCAGCAGTTACAACAGGGGTTTTCAGCCCCAGCATTTT; V: TRBV6-2/TRBV6-3; J: TRBJ1-5; D: TRBD1; size: .
CDR3: CASSLGQGFNTEAFF; DNA: TGTGCCAGCAGCTTGGGCCAGGGCTTTAACACTGAAGCTTTCTTT; V: TRBV5-8; J: TRBJ1-1; D: .; size: .
CDR3: CASSARDRGAYEQYF; DNA: TGTGCCAGCAGCGCCCGGGACAGGGGGGCCTACGAGCAGTACTTC; V: TRBV7-9; J: TRBJ2-7; D: TRBD1; size: .
CDR3: CASSPLSGETQYF; DNA: TGTGCCAGCAGCCCGCTCTCTGGGGAGACCCAGTACTTC; V: TRBV14; J: TRBJ2-5; D: .; size: .
CDR3: CASSKGIEGAPRVPPETQYF; DNA: TGTGCCAGCAGCAAAGGTATAGAGGGGGCGCCCCGAGTTCCCCCAGAGACCCAGTACTTC; V: TRBV21-1; J: TRBJ2-5; D: .; size: .
CDR3: CASSNGTSGRSGQFF; DNA: TGCGCCAGCAGCAACGGGACTAGCGGGAGGTCGGGTCAGTTCTTC; V: TRBV5-1; J: TRBJ2-1; D: TRBD2; size: .
CDR3: CASSPRDSPTLEQFF; DNA: TGTGCCAGCAGCCCCCGGGACTCCCCTACCCTGGAGCAGTTCTTC; V: TRBV3-1/TRBV3-2; J: TRBJ2-1; D: .; size: .
CDR3: CASSKYETSGGPSYEQYF; DNA: TGTGCCAGCAGCAAATATGAGACTAGCGGGGGGCCATCCTACGAGCAGTACTTC; V: TRBV21-1; J: TRBJ2-7; D: .; size: .
CDR3: CASSQQRTFETQYF; DNA: TGTGCCAGCAGCCAACAAAGGACGTTTGAGACCCAGTACTTC; V: TRBV3-1/TRBV3-2; J: TRBJ2-5; D: .; size: .